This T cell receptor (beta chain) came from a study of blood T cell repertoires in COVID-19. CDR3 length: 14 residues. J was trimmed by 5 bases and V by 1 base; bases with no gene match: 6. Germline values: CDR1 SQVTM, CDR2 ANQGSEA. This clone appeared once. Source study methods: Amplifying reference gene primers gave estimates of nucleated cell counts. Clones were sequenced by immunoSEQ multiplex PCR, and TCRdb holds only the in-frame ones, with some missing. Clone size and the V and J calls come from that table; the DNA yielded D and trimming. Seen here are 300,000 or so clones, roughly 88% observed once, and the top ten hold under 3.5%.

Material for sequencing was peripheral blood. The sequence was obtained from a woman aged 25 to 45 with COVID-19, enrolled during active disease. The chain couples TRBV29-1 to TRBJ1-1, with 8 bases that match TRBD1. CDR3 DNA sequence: TGCAGCGTTGAAGTTCAGGGGGCCAGGACTGAAGCTTTCTTT. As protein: CSVEVQGARTEAFF. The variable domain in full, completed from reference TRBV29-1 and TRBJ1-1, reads SAVISQKPSRDICQRGTSLTIQCQVDSQVTMMFWYRQQPGQSLTLIATANQGSEATYESGFVIDKFPISRPNLTFSTLTVSNMSPEDSSIYLCSVEVQGARTEAFFGQGTRLTVV.